The present entry profiles one T cell receptor beta chain with its context. Its antigen is still unknown. Time point given: pre-sensitization, week 0. Treatment of the sample: therapeutic diphenylcyclopropenone sensitization with weekly scalp DPC. The template was total RNA from unfractionated whole blood. In TCRdb, the RACE reads were re-called with MiXCR into one record per CDR3 protein. The table lists about 68,000 distinct CDR3 sequences, approximately 9.9% of them singletons, with about 5% in the top ten. The entry originates in a study of human T cells and chemical hapten exposure. Study-level information: During the approximately 24-week study period, patients had diphenylcyclopropenone applied to the scalp every week. Patches that contained 0.01% DPC were applied to the upper back and read at 6 days.

The study, taken as a whole, reports: It was expanded TCRs that formed significantly more large CDR3 similarity clusters than controls did.

Sequencing was performed on whole blood, taken in connection with sensitization to the hapten diphenylcyclopropenone (DPC). The origin of this receptor is a woman between 45 and 65 years old with alopecia areata. Some clones in this sample may be carry-over from other donors' samples.

Here the CDR3 reads CASGDWGQHYNSPLHF. CDR3 sequence (DNA): TGTGCCAGCGGCGATTGGGGACAGCACTATAATTCACCCCTCCACTTT. V gene TRBV6-6 combines with J gene TRBJ1-6, with 7 bases lining up with TRBD1. The CDR3 is 16 amino acids. CDR1 is MNHNY and CDR2 is SVGAGI in the germline V gene (reference sequence). The ends lost 8 bases at V and 3 bases at J; junction bases unmatched: 10.